This is a list of T cell receptor beta chains from one sample in a study of blood T cell repertoires in COVID-19. TCRdb's table, derived via immunoSEQ multiplex PCR, lists solely in-frame clones and lacks some. This sample carries around 380,000 clones, around 87% of them seen once, and the ten largest clones take 1.3%. The sample taken for sequencing was PBMCs or T cells enriched from blood (not recorded which). Every receptor here comes from a man aged 30 to 39 who had recovered from COVID-19. The CDR3 runs from the conserved cysteine through the conserved F or W. The order of the fields is CDR3 length, clone size, V gene, J gene, D gene, CDR3 DNA, CDR3 protein. A D gene is named only where the DNA matches it firmly. Clone size is stated in some rows and not others, as once, few, many or a class when expanded.

17	.	TRBV19	TRBJ2-7	.	TGTGCCAGTAGTGTTCAAGAGGGACTGTACTCGTCCGCGGAGCAGTACTTC	CASSVQEGLYSSAEQYF
12	few	TRBV21-1	TRBJ2-7	.	TGTGCCAATAGGACAGACTCCTACGAGCAGTACTTC	CANRTDSYEQYF
17	.	TRBV5-4	TRBJ2-7	.	TGTGCCAGCAGCTTGGGGGGGATACGGGACACCTCCTACGAGCAGTACTTC	CASSLGGIRDTSYEQYF
15	few	TRBV19	TRBJ2-7	.	TGTGCCAGTAGTATTGCAGGGTCGAACTACTACGAGCAGTACTTC	CASSIAGSNYYEQYF
12	.	TRBV27	TRBJ2-1	.	TGTGCCAGCAGCCGAAGGACTAATGAGCAGTTCTTC	CASSRRTNEQFF
14	.	TRBV7-9	TRBJ1-2	TRBD1	TGTGCCAGCAGCTTAGCGCCTGGGACAGATGGCTACACCTTC	CASSLAPGTDGYTF
13	.	TRBV6-6	TRBJ2-1	.	TGTGCCAGCAGCCCTGGGCCGGGGGATGAGCAGTTCTTC	CASSPGPGDEQFF
14	.	TRBV19	TRBJ1-1	.	TGTGCCAGTAGTATCGGTCGGTTGAACACTGAAGCTTTCTTT	CASSIGRLNTEAFF
15	.	TRBV6-5	TRBJ1-5	.	TGTGCCAGCAGGCCTGGTGGGGGCAACGATCAGCCCCAGCATTTT	CASRPGGGNDQPQHF
15	.	TRBV5-5	TRBJ2-1	TRBD1	TGTGCCAGCAGTCGTGACAGGGGTACCTACAATGAGCAGTTCTTC	CASSRDRGTYNEQFF
17	few	TRBV18	TRBJ1-4	TRBD1	TGTGCCAGCTCACCGACGAGGACAGGGGCGTTGGAGGAAAAACTGTTTTTT	CASSPTRTGALEEKLFF
15	.	TRBV11-2	TRBJ1-5	.	TGTGCCAGCAGCTTAGATGTAGGAGGAGGCCAGCCCCAGCATTTT	CASSLDVGGGQPQHF
14	.	TRBV19	TRBJ2-3	TRBD2	TGTGCCAGTGCTACTAGCGGGAGCACAGATACGCAGTATTTT	CASATSGSTDTQYF
15	.	TRBV6-5	TRBJ2-2	.	TGTGCCAGCAGACAGGGCTCCACGAACACCGGGGAGCTGTTTTTT	CASRQGSTNTGELFF
16	.	TRBV9	TRBJ1-2	TRBD1	TGTGCCAGCAGCGTCGGACGACAGGGGGCTGTGTATGGCTACACCTTC	CASSVGRQGAVYGYTF
14	.	TRBV4-1	TRBJ1-5	.	TGCGCCAGCAGCCAAGGAGCCGTCTGGCAGCCCCAGCATTTT	CASSQGAVWQPQHF
15	.	TRBV5-1	TRBJ2-3	TRBD1	TGCGCCAGCAGCTTGGTGGACAGGGCAGCCGATACGCAGTATTTT	CASSLVDRAADTQYF
14	once	TRBV10-3	TRBJ2-2	.	TGTGCCATCAGTGAGTCGACTCGGGGCGGGGAGCTGTTTTTT	CAISESTRGGELFF
15	.	TRBV4-1	TRBJ1-6	TRBD1	TGCGCCAGCAGCCAAGTCCAGGGGGCAATTGGGACCCTCCACTTT	CASSQVQGAIGTLHF
15	.	TRBV6-2/TRBV6-3	TRBJ1-2	.	TGTGCCAGCAGTTCCGCCCCGACAGCCAACTATGGCTACACCTTC	CASSSAPTANYGYTF
19	once	TRBV6-1	TRBJ1-5	.	TGTGCCAGCAGTGAAGCCGCCGGATATTTATACTATAGCAATCAGCCCCAGCATTTT	CASSEAAGYLYYSNQPQHF
17	.	TRBV4-1	TRBJ1-2	.	TGCGCCAGCAGCCCCCAACCGACTGGGGAGTTTAACTATGGCTACACCTTC	CASSPQPTGEFNYGYTF
16	once	TRBV9	TRBJ2-1	.	TGTGCCAGCAGCGCCGCCGGGACAACGACCTACAATGAGCAGTTCTTC	CASSAAGTTTYNEQFF
10	.	TRBV19	TRBJ1-1	.	TGTGCCAGGGTGGCGGTCGAAGCTTTCTTT	CARVAVEAFF